A selection of T cell receptor beta chains follows, all from one sample in a study of control samples from healthy donors and cancer patients. TCRdb's copy holds only in-frame clones and misses some; the assay was immunoSEQ multiplex PCR. The data show roughly 69,000 clones, 83% seen once. The sample was blood. Receptors were obtained from a man aged 60 to 75 in good health. Each CDR3 is given without its conserved first and last residue. The D gene is left open where the match is weak.

d_call cdr3_length v_call cdr3_aa
TRBD1 11 TRBV12-3/TRBV12-4 ASEDRGSFVAF
. 12 TRBV7-9 ASSPDSSSYEQY
TRBD1 13 TRBV5-1 ASSYLGQRNEKLF
. 12 TRBV2 ASKGGLGTDTQY
. 14 TRBV29-1 SARSTGTQSTDTQY
. 11 TRBV6-5 ASSYSNRYGYT
TRBD1 14 TRBV5-4 ASSRAGTGGLYEQY
. 13 TRBV6-6 ASSRRAGQGYEQY
TRBD1 11 TRBV7-2 ASSLGTGAEQY
. 12 TRBV9 ASSVGHRLDIQY
. 11 TRBV7-9 ASSLAQVNIQY
. 16 TRBV19 ASSIGGGLPATNEKLF
. 13 TRBV5-4 ASSLVSAGSYGYT
TRBD2 13 TRBV19 ASSKVAGRQETQY
. 13 TRBV9 ASSVGPQSSYEQY
. 12 TRBV24-1 ATSRGGGTDTQY
. 14 TRBV30 AWSVLRQLVNTEAF
. 15 TRBV7-2 ASSLVGVGSSGNTIY
TRBD2 16 TRBV5-1 ASSLPFTSGTGGNEQF
. 12 TRBV2 ASSSGLAKNIQY
. 13 TRBV5-4 ASSLAGAMNTEAF
. 12 TRBV30 AWSGQGGADTQY
TRBD1 12 TRBV30 AWSTPGQFYGYT
. 13 TRBV4-3 ASRLGLGGSDEQF
. 11 TRBV5-1 ASSLDSPYEQY
. 12 TRBV11-2 ASSLGPSSYEQY
. 9 TRBV18 ASSKGETQY
. 12 TRBV4-3 ASSWQGGRDTQY
. 11 TRBV5-6 ASSFRRKYEQY
. 11 TRBV18 ASSRGPTEEAF
TRBD2 14 TRBV5-1 ASSPLAGGKAYEQY
. 13 TRBV28 ASSFNTGPLETQY
. 14 TRBV3-1/TRBV3-2 ASSQSDRIYNSPLH
. 12 TRBV6-2/TRBV6-3 ASSLGDFGVEQY
. 12 TRBV19 ASSMVSGQETQY
. 15 TRBV11-2 ASSFDYRAGSNQPQH
. 15 TRBV27 ASSPDRLNPGTDTQY
. 14 TRBV5-8 ASSSRFRFVYNEQF
. 13 TRBV3-1/TRBV3-2 ASSQGGASNQPQH
. 14 TRBV4-2 ASSQDLAFSGNTIY
. 11 TRBV5-1 ASSLEQQTEAF
TRBD2 13 TRBV7-3 ASSLTSGRANEQF
TRBD2 13 TRBV5-5 ASILTSGSFYEQY
TRBD1 12 TRBV11-3 ASSWTGGRYEQY
. 12 TRBV28 ASSFGRWNTEAF
. 10 TRBV18 ASSPNTDTQY
. 14 TRBV18 ASSPTLTATNEKLF
. 14 TRBV3-1/TRBV3-2 ASSHAIREAYNEQF
TRBD2 17 TRBV24-1 ATSGPGSYSGSTYNEQF
TRBD1 13 TRBV7-2 ASSRRQGRQETQY
. 16 TRBV14 ASSQDWAPHAYNSPLH
. 10 TRBV28 ASSPLAYEQY
. 13 TRBV7-9 ASSLGLGAQETQY